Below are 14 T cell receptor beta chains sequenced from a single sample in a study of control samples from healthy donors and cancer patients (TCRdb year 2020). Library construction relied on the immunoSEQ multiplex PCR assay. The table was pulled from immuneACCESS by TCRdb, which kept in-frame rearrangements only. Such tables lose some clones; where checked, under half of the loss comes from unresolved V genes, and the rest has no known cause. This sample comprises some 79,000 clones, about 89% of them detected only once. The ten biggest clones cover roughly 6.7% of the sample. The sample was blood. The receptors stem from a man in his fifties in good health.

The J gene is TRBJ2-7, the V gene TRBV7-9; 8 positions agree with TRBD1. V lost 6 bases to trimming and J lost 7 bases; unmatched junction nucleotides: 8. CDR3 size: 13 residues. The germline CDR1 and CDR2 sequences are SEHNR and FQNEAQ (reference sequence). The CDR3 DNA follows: TGTGCCAGCAGTAAGGGACAGGTTGAGGAGCAGTACTTC. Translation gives CASSKGQVEEQYF.

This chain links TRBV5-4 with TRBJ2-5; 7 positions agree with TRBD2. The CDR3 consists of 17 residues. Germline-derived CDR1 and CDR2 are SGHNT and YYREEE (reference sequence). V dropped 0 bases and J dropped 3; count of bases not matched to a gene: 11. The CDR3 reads CASSLGVGSGVKETQYF. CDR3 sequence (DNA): TGTGCCAGCAGCTTGGGGGTGGGGAGCGGGGTCAAAGAGACCCAGTACTTC.

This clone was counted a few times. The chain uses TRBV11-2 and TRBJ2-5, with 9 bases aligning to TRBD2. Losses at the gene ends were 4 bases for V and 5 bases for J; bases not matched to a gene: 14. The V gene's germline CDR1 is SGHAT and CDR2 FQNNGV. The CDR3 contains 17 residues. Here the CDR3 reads CASSSGGVAGEGETQYF. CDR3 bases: TGTGCCAGCAGCTCAGGGGGGGTAGCGGGGGAGGGGGAGACCCAGTACTTC.

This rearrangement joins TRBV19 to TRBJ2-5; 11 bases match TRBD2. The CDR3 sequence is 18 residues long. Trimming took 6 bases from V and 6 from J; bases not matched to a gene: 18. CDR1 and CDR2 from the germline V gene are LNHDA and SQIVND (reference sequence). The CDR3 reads CASSPDRLAGGPGQTQYF. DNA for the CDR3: TGTGCCAGTAGCCCTGATAGGCTAGCGGGGGGCCCGGGGCAGACCCAGTACTTC.

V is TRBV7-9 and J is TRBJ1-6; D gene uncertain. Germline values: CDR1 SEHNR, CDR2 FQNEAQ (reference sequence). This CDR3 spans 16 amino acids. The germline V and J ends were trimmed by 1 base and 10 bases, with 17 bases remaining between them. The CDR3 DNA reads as TGTGCCAGCAGCTTAGGGTCAGGATTCCACCACTCACCCCTCCACTTT. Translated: CASSLGSGFHHSPLHF.

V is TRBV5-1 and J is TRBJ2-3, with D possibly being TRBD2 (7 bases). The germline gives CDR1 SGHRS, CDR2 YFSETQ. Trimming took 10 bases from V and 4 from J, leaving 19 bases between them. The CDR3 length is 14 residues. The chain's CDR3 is CARLRGGAADTQYF. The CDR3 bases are TGCGCCCGCCTTAGGGGGGGGGCCGCAGATACGCAGTATTTT.

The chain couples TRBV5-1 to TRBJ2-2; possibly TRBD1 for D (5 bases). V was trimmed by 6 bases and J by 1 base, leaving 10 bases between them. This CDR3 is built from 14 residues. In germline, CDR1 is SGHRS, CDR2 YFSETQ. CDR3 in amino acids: CASKGQGNTGELFF. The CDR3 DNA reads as TGCGCCAGCAAGGGGCAGGGGAACACCGGGGAGCTGTTTTTT.

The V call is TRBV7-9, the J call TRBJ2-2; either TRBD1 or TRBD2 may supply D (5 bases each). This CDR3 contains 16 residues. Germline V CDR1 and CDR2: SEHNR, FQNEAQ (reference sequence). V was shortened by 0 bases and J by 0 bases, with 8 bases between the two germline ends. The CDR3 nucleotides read TGTGCCAGCAGCTTAGCGGGACGGTCGAACACCGGGGAGCTGTTTTTT. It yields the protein CASSLAGRSNTGELFF.

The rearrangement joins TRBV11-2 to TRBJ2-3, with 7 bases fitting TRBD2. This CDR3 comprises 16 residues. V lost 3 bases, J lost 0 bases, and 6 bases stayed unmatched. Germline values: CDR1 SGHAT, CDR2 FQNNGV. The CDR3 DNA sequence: TGTGCCAGCAGCTTTGGAGCGGGGTTTAGCACAGATACGCAGTATTTT. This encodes CASSFGAGFSTDTQYF.

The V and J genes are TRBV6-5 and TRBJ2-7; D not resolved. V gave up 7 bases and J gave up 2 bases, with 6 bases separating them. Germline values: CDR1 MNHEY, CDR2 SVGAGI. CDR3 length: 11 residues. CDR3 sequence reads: CASTLTYEQYF. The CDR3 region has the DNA TGTGCCAGCACCTTAACCTACGAGCAGTACTTC.

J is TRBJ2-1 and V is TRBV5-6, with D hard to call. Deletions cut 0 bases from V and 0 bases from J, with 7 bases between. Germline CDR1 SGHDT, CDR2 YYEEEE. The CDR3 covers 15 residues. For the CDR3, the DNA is TGTGCCAGCAGCTTGGTGGGTGGCTCCTACAATGAGCAGTTCTTC. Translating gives CASSLVGGSYNEQFF.

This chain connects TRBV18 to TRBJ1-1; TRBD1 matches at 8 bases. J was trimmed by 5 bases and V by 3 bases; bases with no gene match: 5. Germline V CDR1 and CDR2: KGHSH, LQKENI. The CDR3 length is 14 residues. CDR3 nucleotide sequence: TGTGCCAGCTCACCGGTACAGGGGGGGACTGAAGCTTTCTTT. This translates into CASSPVQGGTEAFF. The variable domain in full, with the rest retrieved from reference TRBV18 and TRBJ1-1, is NAGVMQNPRHLVRRRGQEARLRCSPMKGHSHVYWYRQLPEEGLKFMVYLQKENIIDESGMPKERFSAEFPKEGPSILRIQQVVRGDSAAYFCASSPVQGGTEAFFGQGTRLTVV.

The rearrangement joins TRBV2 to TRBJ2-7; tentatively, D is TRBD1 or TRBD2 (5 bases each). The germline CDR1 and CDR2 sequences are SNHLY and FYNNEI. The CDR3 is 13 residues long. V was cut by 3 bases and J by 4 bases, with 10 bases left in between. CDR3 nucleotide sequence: TGTGCCAGCAGTGAGCAGGGACGGTACGAGCAGTACTTC. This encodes CASSEQGRYEQYF.

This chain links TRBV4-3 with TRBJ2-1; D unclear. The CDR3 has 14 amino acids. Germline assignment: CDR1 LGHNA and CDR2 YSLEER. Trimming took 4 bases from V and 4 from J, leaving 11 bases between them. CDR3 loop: CASSRGIGYNEQFF. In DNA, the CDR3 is TGCGCCAGCAGCCGCGGAATTGGTTACAATGAGCAGTTCTTC.